The 17 T cell receptor beta chains presented below share a single source sample, sequenced in a study of identical twins (dated by TCRdb to the mid-2010s). The library was obtained by 5' RACE. Reads for this sample came from an Illumina HiSeq 2000. Starting from the raw public reads, TCRdb applied fastp trimming at Q25, assembled clones with MiXCR and retained in-frame beta chains. Rows are combined by CDR3 protein, so each entry shows the most common genes and DNA. The sample profile shows about 890,000 distinct CDR3 sequences; 10% to 15% of them were found once. The top ten hold around 1.6% of the sample. The sample was also linked to a second study, of yellow fever vaccine responses in identical twins.

The material sequenced was PBMCs. The receptors originated from a woman younger than 35 in good health.

The rearrangement uses TRBV28 and TRBJ2-7; no definite D call. The CDR3 is 15 residues long. The V gene's germline CDR1 is MDHEN and CDR2 SYDVKM. V dropped 3 bases and J dropped 2 bases, with 14 bases sitting between them. The CDR3 DNA reads as TGTGCCAGCAGTTTTCGAACTCCACAACCCTACGAGCAGTACTTC. Translated, it gives CASSFRTPQPYEQYF.

The CDR3 here is CASSYRGWNTEAFF. The CDR3 DNA follows: TGTGCCAGCAGCTACAGGGGGTGGAACACTGAAGCTTTCTTT. The gene calls are TRBV14 and TRBJ1-1, with 8 bases matching TRBD1. The CDR3 has 14 amino acids. With 5 bases clipped from V and 1 base from J, the junction kept 3 bases outside the gene matches. Germline lookup yields CDR1 SGHDN and CDR2 FVKESK.

CDR3 DNA sequence: TGTGCCAGCAGTTTATGGTCGACAGGGGCAGAGACCCAGTACTTC. It translates to CASSLWSTGAETQYF. The chain recombines TRBV28 with TRBJ2-5; 8 bases fit TRBD1. Germline CDR1 is MDHEN and CDR2 is SYDVKM. This CDR3 is 15 amino acids long. J gave up 4 bases and V 0 bases, and 4 bases lay outside the gene matches.

This clonotype was counted a few times. The chain carries TRBV6-1 and TRBJ2-1; D is possibly TRBD1 or TRBD2 (6 bases each). V lost 6 bases to trimming and J lost 2 bases, with 17 bases between them. This CDR3 spans 16 amino acids. Germline lookup yields CDR1 MNHNS and CDR2 SASEGT. As DNA, the CDR3 is TGTGCCAGCAGCACTAGGGGGGAATGGGCCTACAATGAGCAGTTCTTC. It translates to CASSTRGEWAYNEQFF.

J is TRBJ2-1 and V is TRBV7-6; TRBD2 matches 8 bases. From germline, CDR1 is SGHVS and CDR2 FNYEAQ. The CDR3 is 14 amino acids. Trimming removed 4 bases from V and 5 bases from J; junction bases left unmatched: 4. CDR3 bases: TGTGCCAGCAGCTCTCGGGGGGGTGACAATGAGCAGTTCTTC. Its translation: CASSSRGGDNEQFF.

This clonotype was found a few times. The rearrangement joins TRBV7-2 to TRBJ1-4, with unresolved D. The CDR3 contains 12 residues. The V and J ends lost 4 bases and 5 bases respectively, with 5 bases between them. Germline CDR1 is SGHTA and CDR2 is FQGNSA. The chain's CDR3 is CASSSANEKLFF. CDR3 nucleotide sequence: TGTGCCAGCAGCTCCGCCAATGAAAAACTGTTTTTT.

The chain joins TRBV20-1 to TRBJ2-7; D ambiguous. CDR1 and CDR2 from the germline V gene are DFQATT and SNEGSKA (reference sequence). The CDR3 runs to 14 residues. V lost 2 bases and J lost 5, with 16 bases in between. CDR3 in DNA: TGCAGTGCTAGATCCCAGGCTATGCCGAACGAGCAGTACTTC. As protein: CSARSQAMPNEQYF.

This clonotype occurred a few times. This chain links TRBV9 with TRBJ2-7; 7 nucleotides align to TRBD1. The J segment lost 3 bases and the V segment lost 4 bases, leaving 7 bases of the junction unmatched. Per germline, CDR1 SGDLS and CDR2 YYNGEE. CDR3 length equals 14 residues. The CDR3 sequence is CASSPQDRVYEQYF. CDR3 DNA sequence: TGTGCCAGCAGCCCCCAAGACAGGGTCTACGAGCAGTACTTC.

This clonotype was seen at least ten times. V is TRBV20-1 and J is TRBJ2-4; 9 bases agree with TRBD1. Germline V gene data show CDR1 as DFQATT and CDR2 as SNEGSKA (reference sequence). Germline trimming cut 5 bases from V and 6 bases from J; bases unmatched to any gene: 8. The CDR3 length is 14 residues. The CDR3 sequence: CSAPPTGGLNIQYF. The CDR3 DNA is TGCAGTGCTCCGCCCACAGGGGGCCTAAACATTCAGTACTTC.

The rearrangement links TRBV2 to TRBJ2-1; the D call may be TRBD1 or TRBD2 (5 bases each). The germline CDR1 and CDR2 sequences are SNHLY and FYNNEI. This CDR3 is built from 18 residues. V was cut by 4 bases and J by 2 bases, with 21 bases left in between. CDR3 coding DNA: TGTGCCAGCAGTGGGGTTTTTACCGGGACCGATGCCTACAATGAGCAGTTCTTC. The encoded protein is CASSGVFTGTDAYNEQFF.

In this sample, this clonotype turned up many times. The chain couples TRBV9 to TRBJ2-5; the match to TRBD2 covers 16 bases. Looked up from germline, CDR1 is SGDLS and CDR2 is YYNGEE. Trimming cost V 0 bases and J 2 bases; bases outside gene matches: 7. The CDR3 length is 19 residues. This CDR3 reads CASSVGWGLAGGFQETQYF. The CDR3, as DNA: TGTGCCAGCAGCGTAGGGTGGGGACTAGCGGGGGGGTTTCAAGAGACCCAGTACTTC.

V and J are TRBV5-6 and TRBJ1-2; D is unresolved. The V end was cut by 4 bases, the J end by 2 bases, with 9 bases between. The germline gives CDR1 SGHDT, CDR2 YYEEEE. CDR3 length equals 13 residues. The CDR3 coding sequence is TGTGCCAGCAGCCAGCCCGTGAACTATGGCTACACCTTC. It specifies CASSQPVNYGYTF. The full variable domain, completed using reference TRBV5-6 and TRBJ1-2, is DAGVTQSPTHLIKTRGQQVTLRCSPKSGHDTVSWYQQALGQGPQFIFQYYEEEERQRGNFPDRFSGHQFPNYSSELNVNALLLGDSALYLCASSQPVNYGYTFGSGTRLTVV.

The gene calls are TRBV6-1 and TRBJ2-1; 10 positions match TRBD2. V shed 7 bases and J 0 bases; nucleotides not matched to a gene: 9. The length of the CDR3 is 17 residues. Germline V gives CDR1 MNHNS, CDR2 SASEGT. In DNA form, the CDR3 reads TGTGCCAGCACTCCTAGCGGGGGTTACCTCTCCTACAATGAGCAGTTCTTC. It specifies CASTPSGGYLSYNEQFF.

This clonotype appeared a few times. The chain's CDR3 is CASSPGDRGPSYEQYV. The CDR3 DNA follows: TGTGCCAGCAGTCCAGGGGACAGGGGTCCCTCCTACGAGCAGTACGTC. The chain joins TRBV28 to TRBJ2-7; the match to TRBD1 covers 10 bases. The CDR3 is 16 residues long. V shed 5 bases and J 0 bases; nucleotides not matched to a gene: 7. Germline V gene lookup returns CDR1 MDHEN and CDR2 SYDVKM.

The chain links TRBV9 to TRBJ2-1; 13 nucleotides align to TRBD2. This CDR3 is built from 15 residues. The trim removed 4 bases at V and 10 bases at J, leaving 8 bases unmatched. Germline V gene sequence: CDR1 SGDLS, CDR2 YYNGEE. In nucleotides, the CDR3 is TGTGCCAGCAGCTATGGACTAGCGGGAGAGGGAGAGCAGTTCTTC. It is translated as CASSYGLAGEGEQFF.

The rearrangement joins TRBV4-1 to TRBJ2-2; either TRBD1 or TRBD2 may fit D (6 bases each). This CDR3 spans 17 amino acids. Per the germline V gene, CDR1 is MGHRA and CDR2 is YSYEKL. The V and J ends lost 0 bases and 7 bases respectively, with 18 bases between them. DNA of the CDR3: TGCGCCAGCAGCCAAGAAAGTTGGGGGGCGGATCGCGGGGAGCTGTTTTTT. It yields the protein CASSQESWGADRGELFF.

This chain joins TRBV25-1 and TRBJ2-5; 8 bases line up with TRBD2. J gave up 4 bases and V 3 bases, and 16 bases lay outside the gene matches. CDR1 and CDR2 (germline): MGHDK, SYGVNS. The CDR3 runs to 18 residues. The CDR3, as DNA: TGTGCCAGCAGTGATGGGAGTACGGGGGGGGCGATAGGAGAGACCCAGTACTTC. This gives the protein CASSDGSTGGAIGETQYF.